The 20 T cell receptor beta chains presented below share a single source sample, sequenced in a study of PD-1 blockade in classical Hodgkin lymphoma (dated by TCRdb to the early 2020s). In the paper's terms, the time point label means: cycle 4 day 1 (C4D1), after more than 5 weeks of nivolumab. Every trial patient had relapsed after autologous stem cell transplantation, and cohorts A, B and C differed in prior brentuximab vedotin exposure. Library creation used the immunoSEQ multiplex PCR assay. What TCRdb holds here is the immuneACCESS table cut down to in-frame rearrangements. Part of the clones is not present; checked against another copy, under half of the missing clones reflect an unresolved V gene, and the others are unexplained. The sample data list about 50,000 clones, and 85% to 90% of these were observed just once. The ten top clones hold about 15% of the sample. Sequencing was performed on peripheral blood mononuclear cells (PBMCs), taken before the fourth cycle of nivolumab. These receptors were collected from a human donor with classical Hodgkin lymphoma.

Worth noting for this clone: Distinct nucleotide sequences in the sample also encode this CDR3. This chain uses TRBV5-1 with TRBJ1-1; perhaps TRBD1 as D (5 bases). Trimming took 0 bases from V and 1 from J, leaving 7 bases between them. CDR3 length: 14 amino acids. Germline V gives CDR1 SGHRS, CDR2 YFSETQ. The CDR3 loop reads CASSLGQTNTEAFF. CDR3 bases: TGCGCCAGCAGCTTGGGACAGACGAACACTGAAGCTTTCTTT.

The CDR3 nucleotides read TGTGCCAGATTGACAGGGGGGTTCTCTGGGGCCAACGTCCTGACTTTC. This translates into CARLTGGFSGANVLTF. This chain joins TRBV7-9 and TRBJ2-6, with TRBD1 matching 9 bases. V gave up 9 bases and J gave up 0 bases; unmatched junction bases: 6. Germline V gives CDR1 SEHNR, CDR2 FQNEAQ (reference sequence). The CDR3 contains 16 residues.

The V call is TRBV27, the J call TRBJ1-1; 9 nucleotides agree with TRBD1. The CDR3 has 15 amino acids. Germline assignment: CDR1 MNHEY and CDR2 SMNVEV (reference sequence). V lost 6 bases and J lost 0; bases outside the gene matches: 5. This chain's CDR3 is CASRTGGILNTEAFF. CDR3 sequence (DNA): TGTGCCAGCAGGACAGGGGGGATATTGAACACTGAAGCTTTCTTT.

The J gene is TRBJ2-6, the V gene TRBV5-6; the match to TRBD1 covers 7 bases. With 0 bases clipped from V and 0 bases from J, the junction kept 9 bases outside the gene matches. The CDR3 totals 19 residues. In germline, CDR1 is SGHDT, CDR2 YYEEEE. CDR3 sequence reads: CASSLAGDRAHSGANVLTF. The CDR3 DNA reads TGTGCCAGCAGCTTGGCCGGAGACAGGGCCCACTCTGGGGCCAACGTCCTGACTTTC.

V gene TRBV6-6 combines with J gene TRBJ2-3; D is undetermined. V lost 2 bases and J 5 bases, leaving 2 bases between the germline ends. This CDR3 has 11 amino acids. Per germline, CDR1 MNHNY and CDR2 SVGAGI (reference sequence). The CDR3 here is CASSYKDTQYF. The DNA of the CDR3 is TGTGCCAGCAGTTACAAAGATACGCAGTATTTT.

This clone was observed a handful of times. The chain couples TRBV5-1 to TRBJ1-2; tentatively, D is TRBD1 (5 bases). In germline, CDR1 is SGHRS, CDR2 YFSETQ. The V gene lost 5 bases and the J gene lost 0 bases, with 14 bases spanning the gap. The CDR3 consists of 15 residues. The CDR3 coding sequence is TGCGCCAGCAGTTACCTGGGGACGTCTAACTATGGCTACACCTTC. It translates to CASSYLGTSNYGYTF.

This chain joins TRBV5-1 and TRBJ2-1; D is unclear. CDR1 SGHRS and CDR2 YFSETQ come from the germline V gene. The V gene lost 4 bases and the J gene lost 2 bases, with 4 bases spanning the gap. This CDR3 is 12 amino acids long. For the CDR3, the DNA is TGCGCCAGCAGCCAACCCTACAATGAGCAGTTCTTC. Translated: CASSQPYNEQFF.

This clone was seen a single time. The V gene is TRBV19, the J gene TRBJ1-6, with 7 bases that match TRBD1. This CDR3 comprises 17 residues. The germline CDR1 and CDR2 sequences are LNHDA and SQIVND (reference sequence). V was pared by 6 bases and J by 4 bases, with 12 bases of the junction left unmatched. DNA of the CDR3: TGTGCCAGTAGGGGGGAAATACAGGGGAAATATAATTCACCCCTCCACTTT. It translates to CASRGEIQGKYNSPLHF. The entire variable domain, with the rest obtained from reference TRBV19 and TRBJ1-6, is as follows: DGGITQSPKYLFRKEGQNVTLSCEQNLNHDAMYWYRQDPGQGLRLIYYSQIVNDFQKGDIAEGYSVSREKKESFPLTVTSAQKNPTAFYLCASRGEIQGKYNSPLHFGNGTRLTVT.

J is TRBJ2-7 and V is TRBV2; 8 positions match TRBD1. CDR1 and CDR2 from the germline V gene are SNHLY and FYNNEI. This CDR3 has 13 amino acids. The J segment lost 8 bases and the V segment lost 10 bases, leaving 13 bases of the junction unmatched. Written as DNA, the CDR3 is TGTGCCACCACCCTAACAGGGGGAACGCAGCAGTACTTC. Protein sequence: CATTLTGGTQQYF. The full variable domain, rest sourced from reference TRBV2 and TRBJ2-7, is EPEVTQTPSHQVTQMGQEVILRCVPISNHLYFYWYRQILGQKVEFLVSFYNNEISEKSEIFDDQFSVERPDGSNFTLKIRSTKLEDSAMYFCATTLTGGTQQYFGPGTRLTVT.

The chain has TRBV11-3 and TRBJ2-5, with unresolved D. CDR3 size: 14 residues. Germline lookup yields CDR1 SGHNT and CDR2 YENEEA. Trimming pared 1 base from V and 2 bases from J, leaving 8 bases between. The CDR3 loop is CASSLGGGQETQYF. DNA of the CDR3: TGTGCCAGCAGCTTAGGGGGTGGGCAAGAGACCCAGTACTTC.

The rearrangement joins TRBV10-3 to TRBJ2-7, with TRBD2 identical over 7 bases. The CDR3 extends over 15 amino acids. The J segment lost 2 bases and the V segment lost 4 bases, leaving 8 bases of the junction unmatched. Per the germline V gene, CDR1 is ENHRY and CDR2 is SYGVKD. CDR3 protein: CAISGSGGWTYEQYF. DNA of the CDR3: TGTGCCATCAGTGGCTCGGGGGGATGGACCTACGAGCAGTACTTC.

The CDR3 region has the DNA TGTGCCAGCAGTTATGCCCGGTTGTCTGAAGCTTTCTTT. It yields the protein CASSYARLSEAFF. The V gene is TRBV6-5, the J gene TRBJ1-1; D is unclear. The CDR3 sequence is 13 residues long. Germline assignment: CDR1 MNHEY and CDR2 SVGAGI. V gave up 3 bases and J gave up 6 bases, with 11 bases separating them.

The chain is built from TRBV27 and TRBJ1-3; a weak D match, TRBD1 (5 bases). This CDR3 region has 15 residues. From germline, CDR1 is MNHEY and CDR2 SMNVEV (reference sequence). Between the trimmed V and J ends, which lost 5 bases and 3 bases, there was a span of 14 bases. The CDR3 spells CASSPPPGIGNTIYF. CDR3 nucleotide sequence: TGTGCCAGCAGTCCACCCCCAGGGATTGGAAACACCATATATTTT.

The J gene is TRBJ1-1, the V gene TRBV7-3; TRBD1 is a possible D gene (5 bases). This CDR3 comprises 15 residues. The V end lost 1 base, the J end lost 4 bases, and 13 bases lay between the germline ends. The germline CDR1 and CDR2 sequences are SGHTA and FQGTGA. The DNA of the CDR3 is TGTGCCAGCAGCTTAAGCGGCAGGGCAAGCACTGAAGCTTTCTTT. This codes for CASSLSGRASTEAFF.

V gene TRBV10-3 combines with J gene TRBJ2-2; no reliable D call. The V and J ends lost 2 bases and 0 bases respectively, with 13 bases between them. CDR1 is ENHRY and CDR2 is SYGVKD in the germline V gene. This CDR3 has 17 amino acids. CDR3: CAISEVVGPTNTGELFF. CDR3 bases: TGTGCCATCAGTGAGGTTGTAGGGCCCACGAACACCGGGGAGCTGTTTTTT.

In this sample, this clone turned up once. V usage is TRBV27 and J usage is TRBJ1-1; TRBD1 aligns across 9 bases. CDR3 length: 14 residues. Per germline, CDR1 MNHEY and CDR2 SMNVEV (reference sequence). Unmatched junction bases numbered 7, after V lost 3 bases and J lost 8 bases. The DNA for the CDR3 is TGTGCCAGCAGTTTCCTCGGGACAGGGATCGAAGCTTTCTTT. This encodes CASSFLGTGIEAFF.

The V and J genes are TRBV19 and TRBJ2-1, with D uncertain. Trimming removed 7 bases from V and 5 bases from J, with 18 bases in between. The CDR3 has 15 amino acids. Germline CDR1 LNHDA, CDR2 SQIVND (reference sequence). Here the CDR3 DNA reads TGTGCCAGTATCGGTGTACGTGGCGGCCACAATGAGCAGTTCTTC. Its translation is CASIGVRGGHNEQFF. Full variable domain (rest looked up from reference TRBV19 and TRBJ2-1): DGGITQSPKYLFRKEGQNVTLSCEQNLNHDAMYWYRQDPGQGLRLIYYSQIVNDFQKGDIAEGYSVSREKKESFPLTVTSAQKNPTAFYLCASIGVRGGHNEQFFGPGTRLTVL.

V and J are TRBV4-2 and TRBJ2-7; 15 bases agree with TRBD2. The junction had 4 bases not matched to a gene; V was cut back by 3 bases and J by 1 base. Germline V gene data show CDR1 as LGHNA and CDR2 as YNFKEQ. The length of the CDR3 is 17 residues. The CDR3 region has the DNA TGTGCCAGCAGCCAGCCCGGGACTAGCGGGGGGTCCTACGAGCAGTACTTC. Translated, it gives CASSQPGTSGGSYEQYF.

The V and J genes are TRBV5-4 and TRBJ1-2; weak D call: TRBD1 (6 bases). The CDR3 has 14 amino acids. The V gene lost 0 bases and the J gene lost 2 bases, with 8 bases spanning the gap. Germline V gene lookup returns CDR1 SGHNT and CDR2 YYREEE (reference sequence). CDR3: CASSLDRDNYGYTF. CDR3 sequence (DNA): TGTGCCAGCAGCTTGGACAGGGACAACTATGGCTACACCTTC.

The chain carries TRBV6-6 and TRBJ1-5; no clear D gene. From germline, CDR1 is MNHNY and CDR2 SVGAGI (reference sequence). Trimming took 6 bases from V and 4 from J, leaving 13 bases between them. The CDR3 consists of 14 residues. CDR3 coding DNA: TGTGCCAGCAGCCCAGGACGGATTAATCAGCCCCAGCATTTT. Residues: CASSPGRINQPQHF.